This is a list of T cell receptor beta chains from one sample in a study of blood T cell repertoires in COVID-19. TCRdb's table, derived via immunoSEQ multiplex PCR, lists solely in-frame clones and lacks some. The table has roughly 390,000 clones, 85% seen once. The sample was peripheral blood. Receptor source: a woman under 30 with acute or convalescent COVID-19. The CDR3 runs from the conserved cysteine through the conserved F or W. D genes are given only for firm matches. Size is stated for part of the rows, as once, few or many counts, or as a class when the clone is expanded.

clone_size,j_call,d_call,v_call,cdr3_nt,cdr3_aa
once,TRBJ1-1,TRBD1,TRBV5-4,TGTGCCAGCAGCTTAGGACAGGGGAGTAGGAGCACTGAAGCTTTCTTT,CASSLGQGSRSTEAFF
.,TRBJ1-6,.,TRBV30,TGTGCCTGGAGTTTTAAAGTGGGGGGTTCACCCCTCCACTTT,CAWSFKVGGSPLHF
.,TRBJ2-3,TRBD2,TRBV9,TGTGCCAGCAGCGTAGGTCCGGGAGGGATACAAGATACGCAGTATTTT,CASSVGPGGIQDTQYF
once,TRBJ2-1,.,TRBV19,TGTGCCAGTAGTAATAGGACTTTCAATGAGCAGTTCTTC,CASSNRTFNEQFF
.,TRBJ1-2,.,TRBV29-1,TGCAGCGTGTCCGGGTCCGGAGGGAATGGCTACACCTTC,CSVSGSGGNGYTF
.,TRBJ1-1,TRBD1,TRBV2,TGTGCCAGCAGGAACAGGGGGGAAAACACTGAAGCTTTCTTT,CASRNRGENTEAFF
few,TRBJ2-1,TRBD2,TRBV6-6,TGTGCCAGCAGTTACCCAGCGGGAGCGTACTACAATGAGCAGTTCTTC,CASSYPAGAYYNEQFF
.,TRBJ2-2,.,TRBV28,TGTGCCAGCAGCGATCTCAGGGGGGAGCTGTTTTTT,CASSDLRGELFF
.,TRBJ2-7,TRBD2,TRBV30,TGTGCCTGGATTTCGGGACTAACCTACGAGCAGTACTTC,CAWISGLTYEQYF
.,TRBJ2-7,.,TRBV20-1,TGCAGTGCTAGTCCAGGGGTTATCTCCTACGAGCAGTACTTC,CSASPGVISYEQYF
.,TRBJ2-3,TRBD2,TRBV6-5,TGTGCCAGCACAACGAGCGGGGCCACAGATACGCAGTATTTT,CASTTSGATDTQYF
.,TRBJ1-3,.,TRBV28,TGTGCCAGCACCCGGTGGCGGATCTCTGGAAACACCATATATTTT,CASTRWRISGNTIYF
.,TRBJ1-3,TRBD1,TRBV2,TGTGCCAGCAGTGAAGCGGGCTCCGGGACAGGGACATACACCATATATTTT,CASSEAGSGTGTYTIYF
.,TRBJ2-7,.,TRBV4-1,TGCGCCAGCAGCCAGGATAGGACTGTTGGGGAGCAGTACTTC,CASSQDRTVGEQYF
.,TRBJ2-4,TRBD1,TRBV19,TGTGCCAGTAGTAGACAGGGTATAGGGAACATTCAGTACTTC,CASSRQGIGNIQYF
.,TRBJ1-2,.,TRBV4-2,TGTGCCAGCAGCCATGATACAGGGATGAAGGACACCTTC,CASSHDTGMKDTF
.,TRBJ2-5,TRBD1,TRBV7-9,TGTGCCAGCAGCCCCAGGGGGACAGGGGCAGGCCAAGAGACCCAGTACTTC,CASSPRGTGAGQETQYF
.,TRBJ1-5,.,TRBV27,TGTGCCAGCAGTTCTACAATCGGGAGTCAGCCCCAGCATTTT,CASSSTIGSQPQHF
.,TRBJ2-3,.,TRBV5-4,TGTGCCAGCAGCTTGGACAGGTCAGATACGCAGTATTTT,CASSLDRSDTQYF
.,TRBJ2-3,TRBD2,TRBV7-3,TGTGCCAGCAGCTTAGTGGGGACTAGTTCCGGAGATACGCAGTATTTT,CASSLVGTSSGDTQYF
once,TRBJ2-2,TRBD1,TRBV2,TGTGCCAGCAGCCCGGGACAGGGTGTCGCCGGGGAGCTGTTTTTT,CASSPGQGVAGELFF
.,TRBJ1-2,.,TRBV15,TGTGCCACCAGCAGAGCCTACCCCGGGTTCCCGGAAGGCTACACCTTC,CATSRAYPGFPEGYTF